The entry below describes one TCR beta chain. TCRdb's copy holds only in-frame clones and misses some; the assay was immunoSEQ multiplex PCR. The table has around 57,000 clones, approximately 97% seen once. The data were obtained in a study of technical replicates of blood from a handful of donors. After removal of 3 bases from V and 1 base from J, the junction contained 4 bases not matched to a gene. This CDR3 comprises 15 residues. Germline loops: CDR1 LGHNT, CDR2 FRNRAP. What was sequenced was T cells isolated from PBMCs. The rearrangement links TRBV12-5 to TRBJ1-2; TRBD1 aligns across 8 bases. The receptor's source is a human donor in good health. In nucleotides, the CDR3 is TGTGCTAGTGGTTTATGGACAGGGAGTAACTATGGCTACACCTTC. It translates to CASGLWTGSNYGYTF.